One and the same sample provided the 20 T cell receptor beta chains below, sequenced in a study of T cells in Graves' hyperthyroidism and ophthalmopathy. RNA transcripts were the template for amplifying TCR beta CDR3 regions. HTBI primers were used for first-round RT-PCR of the TCR CDR3. TCRdb itself ran the multiplex PCR reads through MiXCR, one entry per CDR3 protein. The table records a few hundred thousand distinct CDR3 sequences, 15% to 17% of them present only once. The source material was blood. These receptors were collected from a woman under 40 with Graves' hyperthyroidism.

Ten or more counts support this clonotype. V usage is TRBV28 and J usage is TRBJ1-1; maybe TRBD1 (6 bases). The CDR3 extends over 13 amino acids. Looked up from germline, CDR1 is MDHEN and CDR2 is SYDVKM. Between the trimmed V and J ends, which lost 7 bases and 3 bases, there was a span of 12 bases. CDR3 protein: CASIYRVDTEAFF. The CDR3 DNA follows: TGTGCCAGCATTTACAGGGTGGACACTGAAGCTTTCTTT. The full variable domain, in which reference TRBV28 and TRBJ1-1 provide the parts outside the CDR3, is DVKVTQSSRYLVKRTGEKVFLECVQDMDHENMFWYRQDPGLGLRLIYFSYDVKMKEKGDIPEGYSVSREKKERFSLILESASTNQTSMYLCASIYRVDTEAFFGQGTRLTVV.

In the case of this clonotype: The junction does not match germline at one end; this may be a read error. The chain couples TRBV4-1 to TRBJ2-1, with D possibly called TRBD1 or TRBD2 (5 bases each). The germline V gene has CDR1 MGHRA and CDR2 YSYEKL. The CDR3 sequence is 16 residues long. CDR3 in amino acids: CASGQERLVRGNEQFF. CDR3 in DNA: TGCGCCAGCGGCCAAGAACGGCTAGTGAGGGGCAATGAGCAGTTCTTC.

This clonotype appeared once. The V and J genes are TRBV4-1 and TRBJ2-3; unclear D gene. The CDR3 runs 13 residues. The V gene lost 4 bases and the J gene lost 7 bases, with 12 bases spanning the gap. Germline V lookup: CDR1 MGHRA, CDR2 YSYEKL. The CDR3 region is CASSPTQANTQYF. The CDR3 DNA follows: TGCGCCAGCAGCCCTACCCAGGCAAATACGCAGTATTTT.

The chain recombines TRBV25-1 with TRBJ2-5, with TRBD2 matching 11 bases. The CDR3 runs to 18 residues. V was clipped by 4 bases and J by 5 bases; unmatched bases: 15. Germline lookup yields CDR1 MGHDK and CDR2 SYGVNS. CDR3 bases: TGTGCCAGCAGTGGATCACTAGCGGGAGAGCCTCTAATCGAGACCCAGTACTTC. Translation: CASSGSLAGEPLIETQYF.

This clonotype was detected only a few times. V gene TRBV9 combines with J gene TRBJ1-3, with D perhaps TRBD1 (6 bases). V was clipped by 3 bases and J by 4 bases, with 26 bases between them. This CDR3 has 19 residues. Per the germline V gene, CDR1 is SGDLS and CDR2 is YYNGEE. DNA of the CDR3: TGTGCCAGCAGCGCCCGCTCGGGACAAGTCGATTTATCGGGAAACACCATATATTTT. Protein product: CASSARSGQVDLSGNTIYF.

This clonotype was seen a few times. This chain connects TRBV18 to TRBJ2-1; possibly TRBD1 or TRBD2 for D (6 bases each). V was pared by 2 bases and J by 3 bases, with 17 bases between. Germline loops: CDR1 KGHSH, CDR2 LQKENI. The CDR3 consists of 17 residues. Here the CDR3 reads CASSPLAPGDFYNEQFF. CDR3 nucleotide sequence: TGTGCCAGCTCACCATTAGCCCCAGGGGACTTCTACAATGAGCAGTTCTTC.

The table lists this clonotype with a few counts. J is TRBJ2-2 and V is TRBV27; D call uncertain. V lost 4 bases and J lost 0, with 12 bases in between. The CDR3 covers 16 residues. Germline V gene data show CDR1 as MNHEY and CDR2 as SMNVEV (reference sequence). The CDR3 coding sequence is TGTGCCAGCAGTTCGCTCGGCAACGCGAACACCGGGGAGCTGTTTTTT. Translating gives CASSSLGNANTGELFF.

At least ten counts were recorded for this clonotype. The chain recombines TRBV11-2 with TRBJ2-7, with 8 positions matching TRBD2. J gave up 4 bases and V 8 bases, and 7 bases lay outside the gene matches. Germline V gene sequence: CDR1 SGHAT, CDR2 FQNNGV. The CDR3 consists of 13 residues. The CDR3 region is CASYGGARYEQYF. The DNA for the CDR3 is TGTGCCAGCTACGGGGGGGCGCGATACGAGCAGTACTTC. Full variable domain (rest looked up from reference TRBV11-2 and TRBJ2-7): EAGVAQSPRYKIIEKRQSVAFWCNPISGHATLYWYQQILGQGPKLLIQFQNNGVVDDSQLPKDRFSAERLKGVDSTLKIQPAKLEDSAVYLCASYGGARYEQYFGPGTRLTVT.

This clonotype occurred many times. V usage is TRBV27 and J usage is TRBJ2-7, with D perhaps matching TRBD2 (5 bases). The germline V gene encodes CDR1 MNHEY and CDR2 SMNVEV (reference sequence). V shed 3 bases and J shed 0 bases, with 12 bases lying between them. The CDR3 runs 15 residues. CDR3 in amino acids: CASSFRSESSYEQYF. In DNA, the CDR3 is TGTGCCAGCAGTTTTCGTAGCGAAAGCTCCTACGAGCAGTACTTC.

This clonotype was seen only a few times. The chain links TRBV19 to TRBJ2-1; D unclear. Trimming pared 3 bases from V and 9 bases from J, leaving 9 bases between. CDR3 length: 12 amino acids. Germline values: CDR1 LNHDA, CDR2 SQIVND (reference sequence). The CDR3 nucleotides are TGTGCCAGTAGTATTGCAGTTGGTGAGCAGTTCTTC. This codes for CASSIAVGEQFF.

The chain combines TRBV2 with TRBJ2-3, with 9 bases identical to TRBD1. Germline CDR1 reads SNHLY; CDR2 reads FYNNEI. V was clipped by 4 bases and J by 5 bases; unmatched bases: 10. The CDR3 is 16 amino acids. The CDR3 nucleotides are TGTGCCAGCAGTGTCTGGGCGGGACAGGGCGGAGATACGCAGTATTTT. Translated, it gives CASSVWAGQGGDTQYF.

This clonotype was picked up many times. The rearrangement uses TRBV12-3 or TRBV12-4 and TRBJ1-1, with D possibly TRBD1 on 5 matching bases. Trimming left V 6 bases short and J 4 bases short, with 24 bases between. The length of the CDR3 is 17 residues. CDR3 protein: CASRWGVSGAWGTEAFF. The DNA of the CDR3 is TGTGCCAGCAGATGGGGGGTGTCGGGCGCCTGGGGCACTGAAGCTTTCTTT.

The sample holds many counts of this clonotype. This chain connects TRBV12-3 or TRBV12-4 to TRBJ2-7; TRBD2 agrees at 7 bases. This CDR3 has 16 residues. With 6 bases clipped from V and 0 bases from J, the junction kept 11 bases outside the gene matches. The CDR3 DNA reads TGTGCCAGCAGAGCGGAGGGGCGGGGGAGCTCCTACGAGCAGTACTTC. It is translated as CASRAEGRGSSYEQYF.

The table lists this clonotype with many counts. The chain uses TRBV12-3 or TRBV12-4 and TRBJ2-7, with 7 bases identical to TRBD1. The length of the CDR3 is 13 residues. V lost 3 bases to trimming and J lost 2 bases; unmatched junction nucleotides: 1. The CDR3 nucleotides read TGTGCCAGCAGTTTGGACAGGACCTACGAGCAGTACTTC. Protein sequence: CASSLDRTYEQYF.

This clonotype was found many times. V is TRBV27 and J is TRBJ1-1, with D unresolved. V lost 4 bases, J lost 2 bases, and 11 bases lay in between. The V gene's germline CDR1 is MNHEY and CDR2 SMNVEV (reference sequence). The CDR3 covers 14 residues. This CDR3 is CASSSQLSNTEAFF. CDR3 coding DNA: TGTGCCAGCAGTTCCCAGCTAAGCAACACTGAAGCTTTCTTT.

A remark on this clonotype: It may be a read error: a sequence one base away is much more abundant. This chain connects TRBV5-4 to TRBJ1-2; possibly TRBD1 for D (6 bases). The CDR3 runs 14 residues. Germline V gene data show CDR1 as SGHNT and CDR2 as YYREEE (reference sequence). Trimming pared 3 bases from V and 8 bases from J, leaving 17 bases between. This CDR3 is CASSSRTAPLGYTF. In nucleotides, the CDR3 is TGTGCCAGCAGCTCGAGGACAGCCCCACTCGGCTACACCTTC.

This clonotype occurred a few times. The chain couples TRBV4-1 to TRBJ1-1, with D perhaps TRBD1 (5 bases). This CDR3 has 16 residues. Germline loops: CDR1 MGHRA, CDR2 YSYEKL. V lost 4 bases and J lost 4, with 19 bases in between. The CDR3 loop reads CASSLGWGGVSTEAFF. For the CDR3, the DNA is TGCGCCAGCAGCCTGGGATGGGGGGGAGTGAGCACTGAAGCTTTCTTT.

About this clonotype itself: A much more abundant neighbour one base away suggests this may be a read error. The J gene is TRBJ2-5, the V gene TRBV6-2 or TRBV6-3; no definite D call. CDR3 length equals 14 residues. Deletions cut 0 bases from V and 7 bases from J, with 12 bases between. CDR1 is MNHEY, CDR2 SVGEGT, per germline. The DNA of the CDR3 is TGTGCCAGCAGTTACTCGGTCCGAAGAGGGACCCAGTACTTC. Translated: CASSYSVRRGTQYF.

Regarding this clonotype: A much larger clone lies one base from this, so it may be a read error. The CDR3 ends on some other residue instead of the conserved phenylalanine or tryptophan, so this is likely a read error. The chain recombines TRBV30 with TRBJ2-7, with TRBD1 identical over 7 bases. The J segment lost 3 bases and the V segment lost 5 bases, leaving 4 bases of the junction unmatched. The V gene's germline CDR1 is GTSNPN and CDR2 SVGIG (reference sequence). This CDR3 has 12 amino acids. Here the CDR3 DNA reads TGTGCCTGGTCCGGACAGGTCTACGAGCAGTACTCC. Translated: CAWSGQVYEQYS.

This chain joins TRBV5-1 and TRBJ1-5, with D possibly being TRBD1 (5 bases). Germline lookup yields CDR1 SGHRS and CDR2 YFSETQ. Trimming shortened V by 4 bases and J by 6 bases, and 17 bases separated the two germline ends. This CDR3 spans 15 amino acids. The CDR3 DNA is TGCGCCAGCAGCCCCATGGGGGGTATAGGTCAGCCCCAGCATTTT. It codes for CASSPMGGIGQPQHF.